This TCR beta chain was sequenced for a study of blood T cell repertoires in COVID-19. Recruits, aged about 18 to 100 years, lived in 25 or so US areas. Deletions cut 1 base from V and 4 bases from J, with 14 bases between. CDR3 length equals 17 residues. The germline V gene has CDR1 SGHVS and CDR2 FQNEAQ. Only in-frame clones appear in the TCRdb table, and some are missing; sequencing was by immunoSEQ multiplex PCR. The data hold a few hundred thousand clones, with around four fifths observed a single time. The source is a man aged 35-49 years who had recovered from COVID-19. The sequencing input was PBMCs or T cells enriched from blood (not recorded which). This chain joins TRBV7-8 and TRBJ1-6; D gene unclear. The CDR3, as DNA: TGTGCCAGCAGCTTAGTTTCGGCAGGAAGATATAATTCACCCCTCCACTTT. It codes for CASSLVSAGRYNSPLHF.